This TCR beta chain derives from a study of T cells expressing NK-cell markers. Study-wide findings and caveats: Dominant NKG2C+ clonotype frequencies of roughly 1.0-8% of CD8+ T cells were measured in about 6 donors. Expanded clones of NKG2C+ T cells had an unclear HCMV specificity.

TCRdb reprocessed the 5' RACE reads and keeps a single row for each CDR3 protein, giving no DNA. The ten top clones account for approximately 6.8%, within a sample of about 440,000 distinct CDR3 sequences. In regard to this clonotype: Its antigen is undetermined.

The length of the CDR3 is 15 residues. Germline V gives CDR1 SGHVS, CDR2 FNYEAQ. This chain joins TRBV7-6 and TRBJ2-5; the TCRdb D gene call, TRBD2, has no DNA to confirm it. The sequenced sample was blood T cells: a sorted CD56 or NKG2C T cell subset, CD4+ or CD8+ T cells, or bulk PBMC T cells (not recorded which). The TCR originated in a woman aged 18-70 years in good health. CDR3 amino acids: CASSLGWSPEETQYF.